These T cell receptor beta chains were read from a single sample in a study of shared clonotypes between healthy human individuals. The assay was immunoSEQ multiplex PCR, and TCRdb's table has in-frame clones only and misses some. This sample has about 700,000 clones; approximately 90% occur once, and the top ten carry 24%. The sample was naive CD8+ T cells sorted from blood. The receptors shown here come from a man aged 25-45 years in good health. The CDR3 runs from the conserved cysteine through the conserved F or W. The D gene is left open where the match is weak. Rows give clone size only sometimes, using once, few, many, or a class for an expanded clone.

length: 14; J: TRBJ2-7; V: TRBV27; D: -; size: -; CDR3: CASSLLGNSYEQYF; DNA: TGTGCCAGCAGTTTACTCGGGAATTCCTACGAGCAGTACTTC
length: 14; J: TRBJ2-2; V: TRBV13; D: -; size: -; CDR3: CASSFGLSTGELFF; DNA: TGTGCCAGCAGCTTCGGACTATCCACCGGGGAGCTGTTTTTT
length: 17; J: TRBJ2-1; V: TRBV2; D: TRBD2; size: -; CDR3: CAWKSPASGRGGNEQFF; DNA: TGTGCCTGGAAAAGTCCGGCTAGCGGGAGGGGCGGGAATGAGCAGTTCTTC
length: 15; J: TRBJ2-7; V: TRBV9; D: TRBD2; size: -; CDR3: CASSPSRDYRSEQYF; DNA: TGTGCCAGCAGCCCTAGCCGGGACTACCGCTCCGAGCAGTACTTC
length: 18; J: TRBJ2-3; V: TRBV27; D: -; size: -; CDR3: CASNNGPPWRLGTDTQYF; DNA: TGTGCCAGCAACAATGGGCCCCCCTGGCGCTTAGGTACAGATACGCAGTATTTT
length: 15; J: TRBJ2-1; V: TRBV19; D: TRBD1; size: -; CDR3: CASTPGNRGLDEQFF; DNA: TGTGCCAGTACCCCTGGGAACAGGGGGTTGGATGAGCAGTTCTTC
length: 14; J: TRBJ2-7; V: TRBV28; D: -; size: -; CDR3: CASTPMGEVREQYF; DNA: TGTGCCAGCACCCCGATGGGGGAGGTGCGGGAGCAGTACTTC
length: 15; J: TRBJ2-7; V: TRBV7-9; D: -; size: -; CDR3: CASSPWGVGSYEQYF; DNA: TGTGCCAGCAGCCCCTGGGGGGTCGGATCCTACGAGCAGTACTTC
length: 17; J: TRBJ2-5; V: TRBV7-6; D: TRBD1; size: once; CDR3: CASSLPPGQEYQETQYF; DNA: TGTGCCAGCAGCTTACCACCGGGACAGGAGTACCAAGAGACCCAGTACTTC
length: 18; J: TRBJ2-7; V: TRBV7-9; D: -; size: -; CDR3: CASSDEIGQAGSSYEQYF; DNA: TGTGCCAGCAGCGACGAAATAGGGCAGGCCGGAAGCTCCTACGAGCAGTACTTC
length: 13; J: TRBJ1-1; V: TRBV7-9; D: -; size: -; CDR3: CASREQDNTEAFF; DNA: TGTGCCAGCAGAGAACAGGATAACACTGAAGCTTTCTTT
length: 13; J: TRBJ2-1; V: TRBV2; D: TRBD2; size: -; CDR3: CARTSGRADEQFF; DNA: TGTGCCAGGACTAGCGGGAGGGCCGATGAGCAGTTCTTC
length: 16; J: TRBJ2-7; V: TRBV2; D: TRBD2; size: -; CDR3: CASSDTGLASAYEQYF; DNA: TGTGCCAGCAGTGATACGGGACTAGCGAGTGCCTACGAGCAGTACTTC
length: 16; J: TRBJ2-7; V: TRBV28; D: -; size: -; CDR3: CASSLVRGKSSYEQYF; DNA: TGTGCCAGCAGTTTAGTCCGGGGGAAGTCGTCCTACGAGCAGTACTTC
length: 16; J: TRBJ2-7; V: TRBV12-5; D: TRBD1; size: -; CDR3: CASDLPGTGQLYEQYF; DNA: TGTGCTAGTGATCTCCCCGGGACAGGGCAGCTATACGAGCAGTACTTC
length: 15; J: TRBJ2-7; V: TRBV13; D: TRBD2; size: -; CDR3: CASSLGLAGRYEQYF; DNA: TGTGCCAGCAGCTTAGGACTAGCGGGAAGGTACGAGCAGTACTTC
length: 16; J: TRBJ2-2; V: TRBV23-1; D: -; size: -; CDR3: CASSQSRQSNTGELFF; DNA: TGCGCCAGCAGTCAATCTCGGCAGTCGAACACCGGGGAGCTGTTTTTT
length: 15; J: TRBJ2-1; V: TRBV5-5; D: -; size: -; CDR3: CASTTPGGQGNEQFF; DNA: TGTGCCAGCACCACCCCCGGGGGGCAGGGCAATGAGCAGTTCTTC
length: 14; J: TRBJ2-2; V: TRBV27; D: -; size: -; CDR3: CASSFGLGTGELFF; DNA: TGTGCCAGCAGTTTTGGACTTGGCACCGGGGAGCTGTTTTTT
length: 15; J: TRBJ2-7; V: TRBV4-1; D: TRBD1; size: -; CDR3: CASSQGVQGGDEQYF; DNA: TGCGCCAGCAGCCAAGGAGTACAGGGGGGTGACGAGCAGTACTTC
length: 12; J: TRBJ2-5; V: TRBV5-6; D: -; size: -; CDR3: CASSLNGQPRYF; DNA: TGTGCCAGCAGCTTAAATGGACAGCCCCGTTACTTC
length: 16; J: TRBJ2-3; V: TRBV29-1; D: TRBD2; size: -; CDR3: CSVDGTSGSSADTQYF; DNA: TGCAGCGTTGATGGGACTAGCGGGAGCTCCGCAGATACGCAGTATTTT
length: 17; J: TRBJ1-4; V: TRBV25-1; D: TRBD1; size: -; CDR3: CASSDPQTRDSNEKLFF; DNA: TGTGCCAGCAGTGATCCCCAGACCCGGGACAGTAATGAAAAACTGTTTTTT
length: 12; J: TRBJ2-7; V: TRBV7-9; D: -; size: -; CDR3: CASSSVPYEQYF; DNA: TGTGCCAGCAGCTCTGTCCCTTACGAGCAGTACTTC
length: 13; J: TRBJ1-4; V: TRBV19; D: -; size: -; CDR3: CASGYAPNEKLFF; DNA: TGTGCCAGTGGATATGCCCCTAATGAAAAACTGTTTTTT
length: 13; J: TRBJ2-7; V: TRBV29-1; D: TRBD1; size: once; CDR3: CSVESGGQQGQYF; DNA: TGCAGCGTTGAGTCAGGGGGCCAACAGGGGCAGTACTTC
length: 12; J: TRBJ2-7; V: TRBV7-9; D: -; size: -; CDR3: CASSPGTHEQYF; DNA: TGTGCCAGCAGCCCAGGTACCCACGAGCAGTACTTC
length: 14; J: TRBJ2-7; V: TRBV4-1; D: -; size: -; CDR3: CASSQLDYSYEQYF; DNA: TGCGCCAGCAGCCAACTAGATTACTCCTACGAGCAGTACTTC
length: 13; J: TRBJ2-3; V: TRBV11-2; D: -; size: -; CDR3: CASSLRVADTQYF; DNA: TGTGCCAGCAGCTTGAGGGTTGCAGATACGCAGTATTTT
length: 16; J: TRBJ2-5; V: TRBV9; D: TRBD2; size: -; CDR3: CASSALSGRGSETQYF; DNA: TGTGCCAGCAGCGCGCTGAGCGGGAGAGGTTCAGAGACCCAGTACTTC
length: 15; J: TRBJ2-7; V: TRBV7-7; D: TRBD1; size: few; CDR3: CASSPGTGPGYEQYF; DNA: TGTGCCAGCAGCCCCGGGACAGGGCCTGGGTACGAGCAGTACTTC
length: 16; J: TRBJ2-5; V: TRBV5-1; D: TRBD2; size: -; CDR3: CASSLASGRGGETQYF; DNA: TGCGCCAGCAGCTTGGCTAGCGGGAGAGGCGGAGAGACCCAGTACTTC
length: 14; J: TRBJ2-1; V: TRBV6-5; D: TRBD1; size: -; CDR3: CASSPTGKYNEQFF; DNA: TGTGCCAGCAGCCCGACAGGGAAATACAATGAGCAGTTCTTC
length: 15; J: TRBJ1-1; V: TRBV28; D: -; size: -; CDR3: CASSSYRKGHTEAFF; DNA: TGTGCCAGCAGTTCCTACCGCAAGGGGCACACTGAAGCTTTCTTT
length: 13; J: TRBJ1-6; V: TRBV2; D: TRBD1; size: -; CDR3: CASRDRGNSPLHF; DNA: TGTGCCAGCAGGGACAGGGGAAATTCACCCCTCCACTTT
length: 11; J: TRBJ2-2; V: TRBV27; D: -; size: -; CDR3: CAIEGPGELFF; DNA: TGTGCCATCGAGGGACCCGGGGAGCTGTTTTTT
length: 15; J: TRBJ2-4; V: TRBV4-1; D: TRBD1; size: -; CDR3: CASSQSQGTGRIQYF; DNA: TGCGCCAGCAGCCAATCTCAAGGGACAGGGAGAATTCAGTACTTC
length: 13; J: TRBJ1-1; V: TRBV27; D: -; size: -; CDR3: CASSPRGGTEAFF; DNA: TGTGCCAGCAGTCCCCGCGGGGGCACTGAAGCTTTCTTT
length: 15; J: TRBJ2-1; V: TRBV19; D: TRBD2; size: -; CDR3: CASSNPSGGDNEQFF; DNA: TGTGCCAGTAGCAACCCTAGCGGGGGGGACAATGAGCAGTTCTTC
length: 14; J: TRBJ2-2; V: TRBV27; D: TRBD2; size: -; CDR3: CASRTSGNTGELFF; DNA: TGTGCCAGCCGGACTAGCGGCAACACCGGGGAGCTGTTTTTT
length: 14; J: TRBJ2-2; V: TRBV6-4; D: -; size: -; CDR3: CASSDIGNTGELFF; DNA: TGTGCCAGCAGTGATATTGGTAACACCGGGGAGCTGTTTTTT
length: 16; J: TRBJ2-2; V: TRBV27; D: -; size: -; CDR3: CASSLGRIANTGELFF; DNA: TGTGCCAGCAGTTTGGGAAGGATAGCGAACACCGGGGAGCTGTTTTTT
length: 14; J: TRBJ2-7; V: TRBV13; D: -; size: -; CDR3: CASSLGHGPDEQYF; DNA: TGTGCCAGCAGCTTAGGCCACGGACCCGACGAGCAGTACTTC
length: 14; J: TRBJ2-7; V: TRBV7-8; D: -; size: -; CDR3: CASSSSRASYEQYF; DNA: TGTGCCAGCAGCTCGTCCAGGGCTTCCTACGAGCAGTACTTC
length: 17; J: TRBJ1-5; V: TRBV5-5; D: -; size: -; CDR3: CASGSTEQSLSNQPQHF; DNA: TGTGCCAGCGGGTCGACAGAGCAAAGCTTAAGCAATCAGCCCCAGCATTTT
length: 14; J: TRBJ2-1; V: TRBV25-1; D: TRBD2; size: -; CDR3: CASKEGLADNEQFF; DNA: TGTGCCAGCAAAGAAGGGCTAGCGGACAATGAGCAGTTCTTC
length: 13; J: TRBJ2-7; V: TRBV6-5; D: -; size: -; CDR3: CASSRESIVAQYF; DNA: TGTGCCAGCAGTAGGGAATCTATTGTCGCGCAGTACTTC
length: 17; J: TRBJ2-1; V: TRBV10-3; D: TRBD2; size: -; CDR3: CAISEKLASGRFNEQFF; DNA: TGTGCCATCAGTGAGAAGCTGGCTAGCGGGCGGTTTAATGAGCAGTTCTTC
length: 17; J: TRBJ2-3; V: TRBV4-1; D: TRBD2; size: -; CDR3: CASSHRLAGGVTDTQYF; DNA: TGCGCCAGCAGCCACCGACTAGCGGGAGGAGTTACAGATACGCAGTATTTT
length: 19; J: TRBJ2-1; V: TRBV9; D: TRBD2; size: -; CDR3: CASSPRPGTSGDINNEQFF; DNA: TGTGCCAGCAGCCCACGCCCCGGGACTAGCGGGGATATTAACAATGAGCAGTTCTTC
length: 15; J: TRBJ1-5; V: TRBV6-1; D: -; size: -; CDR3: CASSGSRASGQPQHF; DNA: TGTGCCAGCAGTGGGTCCAGGGCTTCGGGACAGCCCCAGCATTTT
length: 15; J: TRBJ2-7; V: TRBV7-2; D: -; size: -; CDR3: CASSAWTPGTYEQYF; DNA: TGTGCCAGCAGCGCATGGACCCCGGGGACGTACGAGCAGTACTTC
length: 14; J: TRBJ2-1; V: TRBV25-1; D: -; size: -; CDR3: CASSADSSYNEQFF; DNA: TGTGCCAGCAGTGCCGACAGTTCCTACAATGAGCAGTTCTTC
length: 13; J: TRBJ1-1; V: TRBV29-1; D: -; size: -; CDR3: CSVVGGMNTEAFF; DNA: TGCAGCGTTGTTGGCGGCATGAACACTGAAGCTTTCTTT
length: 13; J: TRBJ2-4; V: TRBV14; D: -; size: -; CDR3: CASSPTAGYIQYF; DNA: TGTGCCAGCAGCCCCACGGCGGGTTATATTCAGTACTTC
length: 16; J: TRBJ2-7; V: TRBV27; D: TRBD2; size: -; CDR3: CASSFRLAGDSYEQYF; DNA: TGTGCCAGCAGTTTCCGACTAGCGGGGGACTCCTACGAGCAGTACTTC
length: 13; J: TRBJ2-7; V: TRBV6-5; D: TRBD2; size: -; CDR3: CASSSGGTYEQYF; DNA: TGTGCCAGCAGTTCGGGGGGGACCTACGAGCAGTACTTC
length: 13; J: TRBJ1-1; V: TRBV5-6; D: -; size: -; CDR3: CASSFGGNTEAFF; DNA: TGTGCCAGCAGCTTTGGGGGGAACACTGAAGCTTTCTTT
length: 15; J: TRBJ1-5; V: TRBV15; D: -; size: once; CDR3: CATLLRGGVSQPQHF; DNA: TGTGCCACCCTATTACGGGGAGGGGTAAGTCAGCCCCAGCATTTT
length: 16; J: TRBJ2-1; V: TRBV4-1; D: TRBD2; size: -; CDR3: CASSQESGSSYNEQFF; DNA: TGCGCCAGCAGCCAAGAGAGCGGGAGCTCCTACAATGAGCAGTTCTTC